This note documents a single T cell receptor (beta chain) sequence. Its cognate antigen is unknown. Looked up from germline, CDR1 is DFQATT and CDR2 is SNEGSKA (reference sequence). The CDR3 has 14 residues. The data were obtained in a study of T cells expressing NK-cell markers. TCRdb processed the 5' RACE reads again and assigns one entry to each CDR3 protein, with no DNA. Here the sample table reports 200,000 to 300,000 distinct CDR3 sequences. Overall study findings and caveats: Of the CD8+ T cell pool in about 6 donors, roughly 1.0-7.0% was accounted for by dominant NKG2C+ clonotypes.

This receptor was identified in a woman aged 18-70 years in good health. The chain has TRBV20-1 and TRBJ1-2; no DNA is available, so the TRBD1 call from TCRdb remains unchecked. Sequenced input: blood T cells: a sorted CD56 or NKG2C T cell subset, CD4+ or CD8+ T cells, or bulk PBMC T cells (not recorded which). This chain's CDR3 is CSAQREKANYGYTF.